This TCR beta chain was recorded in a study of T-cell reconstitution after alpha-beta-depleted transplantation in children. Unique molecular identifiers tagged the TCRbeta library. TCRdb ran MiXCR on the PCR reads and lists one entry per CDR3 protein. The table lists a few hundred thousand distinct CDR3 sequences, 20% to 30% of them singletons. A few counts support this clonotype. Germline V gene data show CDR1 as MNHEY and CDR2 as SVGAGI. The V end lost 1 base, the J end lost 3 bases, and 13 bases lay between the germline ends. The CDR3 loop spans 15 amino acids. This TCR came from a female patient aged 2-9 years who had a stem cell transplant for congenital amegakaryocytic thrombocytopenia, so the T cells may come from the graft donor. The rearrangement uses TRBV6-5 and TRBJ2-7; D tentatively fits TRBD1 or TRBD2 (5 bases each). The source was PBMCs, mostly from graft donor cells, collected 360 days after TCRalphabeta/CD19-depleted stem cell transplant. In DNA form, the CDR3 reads TGTGCCAGCAGTTACTATCCGGGGCAGAGCTACGAGCAGTACTTC. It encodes CASSYYPGQSYEQYF.